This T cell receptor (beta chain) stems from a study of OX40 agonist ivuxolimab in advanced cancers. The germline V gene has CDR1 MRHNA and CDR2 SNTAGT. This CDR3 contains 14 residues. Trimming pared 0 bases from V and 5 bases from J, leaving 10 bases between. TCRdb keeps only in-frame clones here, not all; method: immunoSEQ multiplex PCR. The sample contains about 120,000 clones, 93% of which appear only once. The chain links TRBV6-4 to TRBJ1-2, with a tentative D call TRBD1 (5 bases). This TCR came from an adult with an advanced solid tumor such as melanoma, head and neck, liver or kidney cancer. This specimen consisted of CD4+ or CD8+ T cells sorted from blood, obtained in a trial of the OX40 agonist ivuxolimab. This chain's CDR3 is CASSDSGGRYGYTF. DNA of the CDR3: TGTGCCAGCAGTGACTCGGGGGGGAGGTATGGCTACACCTTC.